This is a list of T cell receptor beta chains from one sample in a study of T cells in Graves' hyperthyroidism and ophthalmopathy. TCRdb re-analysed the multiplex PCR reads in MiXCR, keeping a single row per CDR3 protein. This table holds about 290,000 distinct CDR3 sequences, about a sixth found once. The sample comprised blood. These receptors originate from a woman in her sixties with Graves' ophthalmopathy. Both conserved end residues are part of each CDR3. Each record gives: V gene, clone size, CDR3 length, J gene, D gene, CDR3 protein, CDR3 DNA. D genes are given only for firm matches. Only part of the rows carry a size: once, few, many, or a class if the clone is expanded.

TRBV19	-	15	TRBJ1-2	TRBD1	CASSTTGQGNYGYTF	TGTGCCAGTAGTACCACCGGACAGGGAAACTATGGCTACACCTTC
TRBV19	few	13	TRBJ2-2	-	CASSIQGIGELFF	TGTGCCAGTAGCATACAGGGAATAGGGGAGCTGTTTTTT
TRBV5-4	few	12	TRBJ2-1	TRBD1	CASSSDRDRQFF	TGTGCCAGCAGCTCGGATCGGGACAGGCAGTTCTTC
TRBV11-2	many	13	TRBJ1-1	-	CASSLSVNTEAFF	TGTGCCAGCAGCCTCAGCGTGAACACTGAAGCTTTCTTT
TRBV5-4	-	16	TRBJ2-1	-	CASSLGLARLENEQFF	TGTGCCAGCAGCTTGGGGCTGGCACGTTTGGAAAATGAGCAGTTCTTC
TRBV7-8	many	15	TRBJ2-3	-	CASSEKGAARDTQYF	TGTGCCAGCAGCGAAAAAGGGGCCGCTCGGGATACGCAGTATTTT
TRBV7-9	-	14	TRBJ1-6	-	CASSLEGFNSPLHF	TGTGCCAGCAGCTTAGAGGGGTTTAATTCACCCCTCCACTTT
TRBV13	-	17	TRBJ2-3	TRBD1	CASSSPGQAGSTDTQYF	TGTGCCAGCAGCTCACCGGGACAGGCGGGGAGCACAGATACGCAGTATTTT
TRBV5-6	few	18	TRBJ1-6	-	CASSLEGPGYSYNSPLHF	TGTGCCAGCAGCTTGGAAGGTCCGGGATACTCCTATAATTCACCCCTCCACTTT
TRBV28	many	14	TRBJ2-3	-	CATSFGGVGDTQYF	TGTGCCACCTCCTTCGGGGGAGTGGGAGATACGCAGTATTTT
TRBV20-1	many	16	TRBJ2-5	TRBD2	CSARHRLAGNQETQYF	TGCAGTGCTAGACACAGACTAGCGGGGAACCAAGAGACCCAGTACTTC
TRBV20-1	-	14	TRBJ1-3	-	CSARDTGSGNTIYF	TGCAGTGCTAGAGATACAGGGTCCGGAAACACCATATATTTT
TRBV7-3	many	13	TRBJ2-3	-	CASSLGTTITQYF	TGTGCCAGCAGCTTAGGGACGACTATCACGCAGTATTTT
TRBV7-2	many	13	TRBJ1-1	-	CASSFAENTEAFF	TGTGCCAGCAGCTTTGCCGAGAACACTGAAGCTTTCTTT
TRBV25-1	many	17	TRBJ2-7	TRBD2	CASSEVGLREDVSEQYF	TGTGCCAGCAGTGAAGTTGGCTTGCGGGAGGACGTTTCCGAGCAGTACTTC
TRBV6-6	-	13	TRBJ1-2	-	CASSYSNNYGYTF	TGTGCCAGCAGTTACTCTAATAACTATGGCTACACCTTC
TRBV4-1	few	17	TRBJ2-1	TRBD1	CASSQDPGQGSYNEQFF	TGCGCCAGCAGCCAAGACCCGGGACAGGGGTCCTACAATGAGCAGTTCTTC
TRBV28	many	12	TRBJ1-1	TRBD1	CASSLMDREAFF	TGTGCCAGCAGTTTAATGGACAGGGAAGCTTTCTTT
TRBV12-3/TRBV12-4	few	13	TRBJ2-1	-	CASTAVGFHEQFF	TGTGCCAGCACCGCGGTCGGATTCCATGAGCAGTTCTTC
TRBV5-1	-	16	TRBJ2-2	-	CASSLVLPGGTGELFF	TGCGCCAGCAGCTTGGTCCTCCCCGGAGGGACCGGGGAGCTGTTTTTT
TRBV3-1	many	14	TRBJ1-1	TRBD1	CASSPRDRNTEAFF	TGTGCCAGCAGCCCCCGGGACAGGAACACTGAAGCTTTCTTT
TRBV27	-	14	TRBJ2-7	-	CASGGAASRYEQYF	TGTGCCAGCGGGGGGGCGGCCTCAAGATACGAGCAGTACTTC
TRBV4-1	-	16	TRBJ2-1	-	CASSHPPAASYNEQFF	TGCGCCAGCAGCCACCCTCCGGCGGCCTCCTACAATGAGCAGTTCTTC
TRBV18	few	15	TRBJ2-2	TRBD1	CASSPGTGGFGELFF	TGTGCCAGCTCCCCCGGCACAGGGGGATTCGGGGAGCTGTTTTTT
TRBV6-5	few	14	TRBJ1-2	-	CASSYDRRGGGYTF	TGTGCCAGCAGTTACGATAGAAGGGGGGGTGGCTACACCTTC
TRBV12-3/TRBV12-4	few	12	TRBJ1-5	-	CASSLGTVPGHF	TGTGCCAGCAGTTTAGGGACAGTCCCTGGGCATTTT
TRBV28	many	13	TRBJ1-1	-	CASLLGGINEAFF	TGTGCCAGTTTACTAGGGGGAATCAATGAAGCTTTCTTT
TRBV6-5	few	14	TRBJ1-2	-	CASSYVGSMHGYTF	TGTGCCAGCAGTTACGTGGGGTCAATGCATGGCTACACCTTC
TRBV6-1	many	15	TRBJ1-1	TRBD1	CASSESGTGMAEAFF	TGTGCCAGCAGTGAGTCCGGGACAGGGATGGCTGAAGCTTTCTTT
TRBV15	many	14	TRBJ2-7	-	CATSRERQSYEQYF	TGTGCCACCAGCAGAGAAAGACAGAGCTACGAGCAGTACTTC
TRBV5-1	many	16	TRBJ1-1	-	CASSFGGFSIYTEAFF	TGCGCCAGCAGCTTCGGGGGGTTTAGTATTTACACTGAAGCTTTCTTT
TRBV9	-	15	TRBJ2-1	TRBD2	CASSEAGTSGNQQFF	TGTGCCAGCAGCGAGGCGGGGACTAGCGGAAACCAGCAGTTCTTC
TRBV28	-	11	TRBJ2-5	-	CPSSFKHRQYF	TGTCCCAGCAGTTTTAAGCATCGCCAGTACTTC
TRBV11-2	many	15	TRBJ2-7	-	CASSTWTGSSYEQYF	TGTGCCAGCAGCACGTGGACGGGAAGCTCCTACGAGCAGTACTTC
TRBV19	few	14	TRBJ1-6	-	CASSISGFDSPLHF	TGTGCCAGTAGTATATCAGGGTTCGACTCACCCCTCCACTTT
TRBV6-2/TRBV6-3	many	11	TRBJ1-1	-	CASMGDTEAFF	TGTGCCAGCATGGGGGACACTGAAGCTTTCTTT
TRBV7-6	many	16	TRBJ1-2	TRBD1	CASSAQIDRGKGGYTF	TGTGCCAGCAGCGCGCAAATCGACAGGGGGAAGGGTGGCTACACCTTC
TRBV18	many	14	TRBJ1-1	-	CASSPSSGGSWAFF	TGTGCCAGCTCACCATCGAGTGGAGGTTCCTGGGCTTTCTTT
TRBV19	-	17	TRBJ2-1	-	CASSIVLGGISDNEQFF	TGTGCCAGTAGTATAGTTCTAGGAGGGATCTCCGACAATGAGCAGTTCTTC
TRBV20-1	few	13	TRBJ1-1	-	CSAHLGSNTEAFF	TGCAGTGCTCACCTAGGTAGCAACACTGAAGCTTTCTTT
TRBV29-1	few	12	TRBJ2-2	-	CSSRGDTGELFF	TGCAGCTCTAGGGGCGACACCGGGGAGCTGTTTTTT
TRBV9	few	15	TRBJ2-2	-	CASSPTEGRSGELFF	TGTGCCAGCAGCCCAACGGAGGGGAGGTCCGGGGAGCTGTTTTTT
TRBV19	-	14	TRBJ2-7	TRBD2	CASSILASGGEQYF	TGTGCCAGTAGTATCCTGGCTAGCGGAGGCGAGCAGTACTTC
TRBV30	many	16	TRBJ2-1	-	CAWSLKRGRAYNEQFF	TGTGCCTGGAGCCTCAAGAGGGGTCGGGCGTACAATGAGCAGTTCTTC
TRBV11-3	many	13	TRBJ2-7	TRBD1	CASSQGVFDEQYF	TGTGCCAGCAGCCAGGGGGTTTTCGACGAGCAGTACTTC
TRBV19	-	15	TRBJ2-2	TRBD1	CASSIVGQGIGELFF	TGTGCCAGTAGTATAGTCGGACAGGGTATTGGGGAGCTGTTTTTT
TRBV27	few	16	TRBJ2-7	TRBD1	CASSLHGTGDNYEQYF	TGTGCCAGCAGTTTACATGGGACAGGGGATAATTACGAGCAGTACTTC
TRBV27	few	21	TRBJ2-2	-	CASINYPGRSTPGETPGSCFF	TGTGCCAGCATTAATTATCCGGGACGGAGTACGCCCGGGGAAACACCGGGGAGCTGCTTTTTT
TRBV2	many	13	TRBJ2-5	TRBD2	CASSGLAFETQYF	TGTGCCAGCAGCGGACTAGCGTTTGAGACCCAGTACTTC
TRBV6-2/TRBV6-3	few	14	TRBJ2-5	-	CASTPGGDKETQYF	TGTGCCAGCACCCCAGGGGGGGATAAAGAGACCCAGTACTTC
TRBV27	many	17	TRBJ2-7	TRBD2	CASSLSSTSGREYEQYF	TGTGCCAGCAGTTTATCCTCGACTAGCGGGAGGGAGTACGAGCAGTACTTC
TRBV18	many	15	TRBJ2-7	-	CASSPTALRSYEQYF	TGTGCCAGCTCACCGACAGCCCTTCGCTCCTACGAGCAGTACTTC
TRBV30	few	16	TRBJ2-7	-	CAWSAGTGRWSYEQYF	TGTGCCTGGAGTGCGGGGACGGGGAGATGGTCCTACGAGCAGTACTTC